This passage covers 18 T cell receptor beta chains from one sample sequenced in a study of blood T cell repertoires in COVID-19. Clones were sequenced by immunoSEQ multiplex PCR, and TCRdb holds only the in-frame ones, with some missing. The sample contains more than 150,000 clones, around 87% of which appear only once. The sequencing input was peripheral blood. Receptors were obtained from a man aged 18 to 35 with acute or convalescent COVID-19.

V gene TRBV3-1 (or the pseudogene TRBV3-2) combines with J gene TRBJ1-2, with D uncertain. The germline CDR1 and CDR2 sequences are LGHDT and YNNKEL (reference sequence). The CDR3 totals 16 residues. V was clipped by 0 bases and J by 4 bases, with 15 bases between them. The CDR3 DNA follows: TGTGCCAGCAGCCAAGACGGGGTCCCGGCCCCCTATGGCTACACCTTC. This translates into CASSQDGVPAPYGYTF.

The genes are TRBV7-8 and TRBJ1-1, with D unclear. Trimming took off 5 bases at V and 4 bases at J, with 14 bases between the two ends. Germline V CDR1 and CDR2: SGHVS, FQNEAQ. This CDR3 comprises 14 residues. The CDR3, as DNA: TGTGCCAGCAGCCATAATAGACTGAGCACTGAAGCTTTCTTT. This translates into CASSHNRLSTEAFF.

V and J are TRBV5-1 and TRBJ1-3; 9 bases agree with TRBD1. V shed 4 bases, J shed 4 bases, and the junction held 6 bases outside the gene matches. The CDR3 sequence is 15 residues long. CDR1 SGHRS and CDR2 YFSETQ come from the germline V gene. CDR3 sequence: CASSPDRGSGNTIYF. The CDR3, as DNA: TGCGCCAGCAGCCCGGACAGGGGTTCCGGAAACACCATATATTTT.

This sequence joins TRBV29-1 and TRBJ2-7; the match to TRBD2 covers 15 bases. This CDR3 contains 13 residues. With 7 bases clipped from V and 5 bases from J, the junction kept 3 bases outside the gene matches. Germline CDR1 is SQVTM and CDR2 is ANQGSEA. The CDR3 region is CSARTSGGDEQYV. CDR3 bases: TGCAGCGCCCGGACTAGCGGGGGGGACGAGCAGTACGTC.

This chain connects TRBV15 to TRBJ2-3; a possible D gene is TRBD2 (7 bases). The CDR3 totals 15 residues. In germline, CDR1 is LNHNV, CDR2 YYDKDF (reference sequence). Trimming pared 1 base from V and 4 bases from J, leaving 12 bases between. This CDR3 is CATSRGSGGADTQYF. Here the CDR3 DNA reads TGTGCCACCAGCAGAGGGTCGGGGGGCGCAGATACGCAGTATTTT.

This CDR3 is CASSLNPGDTGELFF. CDR3 coding DNA: TGTGCCAGCAGCTTAAACCCGGGAGACACCGGGGAGCTGTTTTTT. The gene calls are TRBV7-2 and TRBJ2-2; D is perhaps TRBD2 (6 bases). Germline V gene data show CDR1 as SGHTA and CDR2 as FQGNSA. The CDR3 runs to 15 residues. Trimming left V 2 bases short and J 3 bases short, with 10 bases between. The entire variable domain, with the rest obtained from reference TRBV7-2 and TRBJ2-2, is as follows: GAGVSQSPSNKVTEKGKDVELRCDPISGHTALYWYRQSLGQGLEFLIYFQGNSAPDKSGLPSDRFSAERTGGSVSTLTIQRTQQEDSAVYLCASSLNPGDTGELFFGEGSRLTVL.

The rearrangement joins TRBV21-1 to TRBJ1-5; the D call in the table, TRBD1, was not verified against the DNA. TRBV21-1 is given as a pseudogene. This CDR3 spans 15 amino acids. CDR3 protein: CASSRTGGRNQPQHF. Written as DNA, the CDR3 is TGTGCCAGCAGCAGGACAGGGGGGCGCAATCAGCCCCAGCATTTT.

This clone came up a few times. The chain uses TRBV14 and TRBJ2-7; the match to TRBD2 covers 9 bases. Per germline, CDR1 SGHDN and CDR2 FVKESK. This CDR3 spans 17 amino acids. V lost 1 base to trimming and J lost 3 bases; unmatched junction nucleotides: 10. The chain's CDR3 is CASSQGSLRGGNYEQYV. In nucleotides, the CDR3 is TGTGCCAGCAGCCAAGGGAGCTTGCGGGGGGGGAACTACGAGCAGTACGTC.

This chain links TRBV18 with TRBJ1-5; D might be TRBD1 (6 bases). V was clipped by 1 base and J by 2 bases, with 15 bases between them. Germline lookup yields CDR1 KGHSH and CDR2 LQKENI. The CDR3 runs 17 residues. CDR3 amino acids: CASSPRNGQTGNQPQHF. The CDR3 DNA follows: TGTGCCAGCTCACCACGAAATGGACAGACTGGCAATCAGCCCCAGCATTTT.

J is TRBJ1-3 and V is TRBV24-1; D is unclear. This CDR3 spans 14 amino acids. Germline CDR1 and CDR2: KGHDR and SFDVKD. Trimming pared 9 bases from V and 0 bases from J, leaving 11 bases between. CDR3 nucleotide sequence: TGTGCCACCGCAGACACCAACTCTGGAAACACCATATATTTT. Its protein product is CATADTNSGNTIYF.

The CDR3 loop is CASSSQPSAYNEQFF. As DNA, the CDR3 is TGTGCCAGCAGTTCTCAGCCTAGCGCCTACAATGAGCAGTTCTTC. The rearrangement uses TRBV6-5 and TRBJ2-1; TRBD2 might be the D (6 bases). Trimming pared 4 bases from V and 2 bases from J, leaving 12 bases between. Germline-derived CDR1 and CDR2 are MNHEY and SVGAGI. The CDR3 loop spans 15 amino acids.

This clone appeared a single time. The CDR3 spells CASSYGGPPDPGELFF. The CDR3 coding sequence is TGTGCCAGCAGCTATGGAGGACCACCGGACCCCGGGGAGCTGTTTTTT. The chain is built from TRBV5-4 and TRBJ2-2; maybe TRBD2 (5 bases). Germline CDR1 is SGHNT and CDR2 is YYREEE (reference sequence). Between the trimmed V and J ends, which lost 3 bases and 6 bases, there was a span of 18 bases. This CDR3 has 16 residues.

The chain couples TRBV7-9 to TRBJ2-2; unclear D gene. The CDR3 consists of 12 residues. With 5 bases removed from V and 6 bases from J, the gap between germline ends came to 7 bases. Germline CDR1 and CDR2: SEHNR and FQNEAQ (reference sequence). As DNA, the CDR3 is TGTGCCAGCAGCCCCCCGGCCGGGGAGCTGTTTTTT. Its protein is CASSPPAGELFF.

This clone was seen a single time. This rearrangement joins TRBV11-2 to TRBJ1-1, with a tentative D call TRBD1 (6 bases). The CDR3 contains 15 residues. V was shortened by 5 bases and J by 0 bases, with 13 bases between the two germline ends. Germline CDR1 is SGHAT and CDR2 is FQNNGV. The CDR3 loop reads CASSPRTALNTEAFF. The CDR3 bases are TGTGCCAGCAGCCCCCGGACAGCTTTGAACACTGAAGCTTTCTTT.

CDR3 amino acids: CASPRDRVDQPQHF. The CDR3, as DNA: TGTGCCAGCCCGCGGGACAGGGTTGATCAGCCCCAGCATTTT. The chain has TRBV6-5 and TRBJ1-5; 9 bases agree with TRBD1. CDR3 length: 14 amino acids. Germline V gene data show CDR1 as MNHEY and CDR2 as SVGAGI. V lost 8 bases, J lost 5 bases, and 7 bases stayed unmatched.

Concerning this clone: Additional DNA sequences in this sample encode the identical CDR3. CDR3: CASSRGQLNTEAFF. The CDR3 DNA sequence: TGCGCCAGCAGCCGGGGACAGCTGAACACTGAAGCTTTCTTT. The J gene is TRBJ1-1, the V gene TRBV5-1, with 7 bases that match TRBD1. CDR1 and CDR2 (germline): SGHRS, YFSETQ. The length of the CDR3 is 14 residues. Trimming cost V 4 bases and J 0 bases; bases outside gene matches: 3.

V is TRBV19 and J is TRBJ1-2, with 8 bases lining up with TRBD1. The J segment lost 4 bases and the V segment lost 7 bases, leaving 8 bases of the junction unmatched. The CDR3 runs to 14 residues. Looked up from germline, CDR1 is LNHDA and CDR2 is SQIVND (reference sequence). CDR3 loop: CASTQDRVGYGYTF. DNA of the CDR3: TGTGCCAGTACCCAGGACAGGGTCGGCTATGGCTACACCTTC.

This clone was observed a few times. This chain joins TRBV10-3 and TRBJ1-5; TRBD1 matches at 7 bases. CDR1 is ENHRY and CDR2 is SYGVKD in the germline V gene. Unmatched junction bases numbered 7, after V lost 3 bases and J lost 5 bases. This CDR3 is built from 15 residues. DNA for the CDR3: TGTGCCATCAGTGATGTAGGAACAGGGGATCAGCCCCAGCATTTT. This translates into CAISDVGTGDQPQHF.